This T cell receptor beta chain was captured in a study of blood T cell repertoires in COVID-19. Turning to the study itself: COVID-19 samples, acute and convalescent, were from the United States, Italy and Spain.

Germline CDR1 reads SGDLS; CDR2 reads YYNGEE. The CDR3 is 14 amino acids. The V end was cut by 4 bases, the J end by 4 bases, with 14 bases between. Here immunoSEQ multiplex PCR was the method, and the copy in TCRdb shows in-frame clones only, minus some. The sample records tens of thousands of clones, around 88% being singletons. This clone appeared once. This receptor was taken from a woman of 80 years or more with acute or convalescent COVID-19. Material: peripheral blood. The chain couples TRBV9 to TRBJ2-5; tentative D call: TRBD2 (5 bases). This CDR3 reads CASSPAGDRETQYF. In DNA form, the CDR3 reads TGTGCCAGCAGCCCTGCCGGGGATCGAGAGACCCAGTACTTC. Together with reference TRBV9 and TRBJ2-5, the CDR3 gives the full variable domain: DSGVTQTPKHLITATGQRVTLRCSPRSGDLSVYWYQQSLDQGLQFLIQYYNGEERAKGNILERFSAQQFPDLHSELNLSSLELGDSALYFCASSPAGDRETQYFGPGTRLLVL.